Shown below are 25 T cell receptor beta chains from a single sample sequenced in a study of T cell responses to AZD1222 COVID-19 vaccine. Some clones are missing from TCRdb's copy, which holds only in-frame ones; the method was immunoSEQ multiplex PCR. Here the sample spans about 52,000 clones, roughly 90% being singletons. The sample here was peripheral blood, taken 28 days after the second AZD1222 dose. These receptors all stem from an adult who received the AZD1222 COVID-19 vaccine.

The sample holds a few counts of this clone. DNA of the CDR3: TGTGCCAGTAGTGGATGGACAGGGCGGAATTCACCCCTCCACTTT. This translates into CASSGWTGRNSPLHF. V usage is TRBV19 and J usage is TRBJ1-6, with 8 bases aligning to TRBD1. CDR3 length equals 15 residues. From germline, CDR1 is LNHDA and CDR2 SQIVND (reference sequence). The ends lost 5 bases at V and 7 bases at J; junction bases unmatched: 7.

This clone was detected a few times. The gene calls are TRBV11-1 and TRBJ2-3; D may correspond to TRBD1 or TRBD2 (7 bases each). The CDR3 covers 15 residues. Germline V gene data show CDR1 as SGHAT and CDR2 as FQDESV (reference sequence). Between the trimmed V and J ends, which lost 5 bases and 3 bases, there was a span of 15 bases. The DNA of the CDR3 is TGTGCCAGCAGCCCAGGGGGGGAGTGGACAGATACGCAGTATTTT. Its protein is CASSPGGEWTDTQYF.

V and J are TRBV3-1 (or the pseudogene TRBV3-2) and TRBJ2-5; 8 bases agree with TRBD2. V shed 5 bases and J 2 bases; nucleotides not matched to a gene: 13. Germline V CDR1 and CDR2: LGHDT, YNNKEL (reference sequence). This CDR3 region has 17 residues. The CDR3 nucleotides are TGTGCCAGCAGCAGAAGGGCAGGCCGGGAGGGACAAGAGACCCAGTACTTC. Translation: CASSRRAGREGQETQYF.

V gene TRBV5-1 combines with J gene TRBJ1-6; a possible D gene is TRBD1 (6 bases). CDR3 length: 15 amino acids. V gave up 2 bases and J gave up 4 bases, with 10 bases separating them. Germline V gives CDR1 SGHRS, CDR2 YFSETQ. The CDR3 loop is CASSLQGDYNSPLHF. CDR3 coding DNA: TGCGCCAGCAGCTTACAGGGCGATTATAATTCACCCCTCCACTTT.

The chain couples TRBV6-4 to TRBJ2-1; 7 nucleotides match TRBD1. The CDR3 has 16 residues. The V gene end was trimmed by 0 bases and the J gene end by 2 bases; junction bases not matched to a gene: 4. CDR1 is MRHNA and CDR2 is SNTAGT in the germline V gene. The CDR3 coding sequence is TGTGCCAGCAGTGACTCGTATACAGGGGCCTACAATGAGCAGTTCTTC. Amino acids: CASSDSYTGAYNEQFF.

The chain uses TRBV7-8 and TRBJ2-5; perhaps TRBD2 as D (5 bases). Trimming took off 5 bases at V and 7 bases at J, with 17 bases between the two ends. This CDR3 contains 14 residues. Germline loops: CDR1 SGHVS, CDR2 FQNEAQ. The CDR3 region has the DNA TGTGCCAGCAGCGCACCAGGCGTGAGGGTGACCCAGTACTTC. It translates to CASSAPGVRVTQYF.

J is TRBJ2-2 and V is TRBV11-1; D is unclear. Germline CDR1 is SGHAT and CDR2 is FQDESV (reference sequence). The CDR3 is 14 amino acids. Trimming removed 3 bases from V and 0 bases from J, with 5 bases in between. Written as DNA, the CDR3 is TGTGCCAGCAGCTTGCTGACGAACACCGGGGAGCTGTTTTTT. Translation: CASSLLTNTGELFF.

V usage is TRBV18 and J usage is TRBJ1-5; 7 bases align to TRBD1. Trimming took 6 bases from V and 2 from J; bases not matched to a gene: 10. From germline, CDR1 is KGHSH and CDR2 LQKENI. The CDR3 consists of 16 residues. For the CDR3, the DNA is TGTGCCAGCTCTCCCGACAGGGTGTCGGGCAATCAGCCCCAGCATTTT. Translation gives CASSPDRVSGNQPQHF.

V and J are TRBV27 and TRBJ1-2; 7 bases align to TRBD1. V gave up 4 bases and J gave up 14 bases; unmatched junction bases: 13. The CDR3 consists of 13 residues. CDR1 is MNHEY, CDR2 SMNVEV, per germline (reference sequence). Here the CDR3 reads CASSSRDRATRTF. In DNA form, the CDR3 reads TGTGCCAGCAGTTCCCGGGACAGAGCCACCAGGACCTTC.

The chain uses TRBV2 and TRBJ2-5; TRBD1 matches at 7 bases. The V gene's germline CDR1 is SNHLY and CDR2 FYNNEI. The CDR3 runs 16 residues. The ends lost 3 bases at V and 3 bases at J; junction bases unmatched: 10. The CDR3: CASSDRGTGVEETQYF. The CDR3 DNA reads as TGTGCCAGCAGTGATAGGGGAACAGGGGTTGAAGAGACCCAGTACTTC.

Only one count was recorded for this clone. The rearrangement links TRBV29-1 to TRBJ1-1, with D tentatively TRBD1 (6 bases). This CDR3 contains 15 residues. CDR1 and CDR2 (germline): SQVTM, ANQGSEA. Trimming took 7 bases from V and 1 from J, leaving 19 bases between them. CDR3 nucleotide sequence: TGCAGCGGATCTGAGGGAGGCAGGGGGAACACTGAAGCTTTCTTT. This encodes CSGSEGGRGNTEAFF.

The CDR3 spells CAIRTSGGGNEQFF. CDR3 in DNA: TGTGCCATCCGGACTAGCGGGGGCGGAAATGAGCAGTTCTTC. V gene TRBV10-3 combines with J gene TRBJ2-1, with 13 bases identical to TRBD2. This CDR3 region has 14 residues. V was clipped by 8 bases and J by 7 bases; unmatched bases: 5. CDR1 and CDR2 (germline): ENHRY, SYGVKD.

This clone has only one observation. The rearrangement uses TRBV29-1 and TRBJ1-1, with D hard to call. V gave up 4 bases and J gave up 2 bases, with 11 bases separating them. The CDR3 is 13 amino acids. Germline CDR1 is SQVTM and CDR2 is ANQGSEA. In DNA form, the CDR3 reads TGCAGCGTTGCTCGGGCCCGAAACACTGAAGCTTTCTTT. Its translation: CSVARARNTEAFF.

CDR3 sequence reads: CASSPGLPNTQYF. The DNA for the CDR3 is TGTGCCAGCAGTCCAGGACTTCCCAATACGCAGTATTTT. The chain links TRBV12-3 or TRBV12-4 to TRBJ2-3; D possibly corresponds to TRBD2 (5 bases). This CDR3 region has 13 residues. V lost 5 bases to trimming and J lost 7 bases, with 13 bases between them.

The genes are TRBV19 and TRBJ1-2, with D perhaps TRBD1 (6 bases). The ends were cut back, 2 bases at V and 5 bases at J, with 9 bases in the middle. This CDR3 is 13 amino acids long. Germline CDR1 and CDR2: LNHDA and SQIVND (reference sequence). CDR3 in DNA: TGTGCCAGTAGTATATCGGGGGCATATGGCTACACCTTC. Translating gives CASSISGAYGYTF.

This rearrangement joins TRBV19 to TRBJ2-4; 9 positions agree with TRBD2. The CDR3 runs 14 residues. In germline, CDR1 is LNHDA, CDR2 SQIVND (reference sequence). J gave up 7 bases and V 4 bases, and 5 bases lay outside the gene matches. CDR3 in amino acids: CASSNSGSGNIQYF. The DNA of the CDR3 is TGTGCCAGTAGTAATAGCGGGAGCGGGAACATTCAGTACTTC.

A few counts support this clone. This chain joins TRBV29-1 and TRBJ2-3; 14 bases are shared with TRBD2. This CDR3 spans 19 amino acids. The junction had 18 bases not matched to a gene; V was cut back by 6 bases and J by 4 bases. Germline CDR1 and CDR2: SQVTM and ANQGSEA. CDR3 bases: TGCAGCGTCGGTGGTGCCGGGACTAGCGGGAGCGGCGGGGCAGATACGCAGTATTTT. Encoded protein: CSVGGAGTSGSGGADTQYF.

This rearrangement joins TRBV18 to TRBJ1-5; D is undetermined. V lost 5 bases and J 3 bases, leaving 14 bases between the germline ends. Germline CDR1 and CDR2: KGHSH and LQKENI. The CDR3 contains 15 residues. The CDR3 sequence is CASSSVQQPNQPQHF. The CDR3 bases are TGTGCCAGCTCAAGTGTACAGCAACCCAATCAGCCCCAGCATTTT.

The chain links TRBV5-1 to TRBJ1-1; tentative D call: TRBD1 (5 bases). The ends were cut back, 2 bases at V and 1 base at J, with 9 bases in the middle. CDR3 length equals 14 residues. Per the germline V gene, CDR1 is SGHRS and CDR2 is YFSETQ. The CDR3, as DNA: TGCGCCAGCAGCTTAGGGACCGCGAACACTGAAGCTTTCTTT. This sequence encodes CASSLGTANTEAFF. The full variable domain, in which reference TRBV5-1 and TRBJ1-1 provide the parts outside the CDR3, is KAGVTQTPRYLIKTRGQQVTLSCSPISGHRSVSWYQQTPGQGLQFLFEYFSETQRNKGNFPGRFSGRQFSNSRSEMNVSTLELGDSALYLCASSLGTANTEAFFGQGTRLTVV.

The genes are TRBV6-5 and TRBJ1-1, with D hard to call. With 4 bases removed from V and 2 bases from J, the gap between germline ends came to 8 bases. The length of the CDR3 is 13 residues. Per the germline V gene, CDR1 is MNHEY and CDR2 is SVGAGI. The CDR3: CASSSALNTEAFF. In DNA, the CDR3 is TGTGCCAGCAGTTCGGCATTAAACACTGAAGCTTTCTTT.

The V call is TRBV2, the J call TRBJ1-2; the match to TRBD1 covers 8 bases. The CDR3 sequence is 14 residues long. The germline CDR1 and CDR2 sequences are SNHLY and FYNNEI. V trimming: 6 bases; J trimming: 4 bases; junction bases outside the gene matches: 7. In DNA form, the CDR3 reads TGTGCCAGCAGGGTCGGACAGGGAGGCTATGGCTACACCTTC. Amino acids: CASRVGQGGYGYTF.

This clone was counted once. The chain combines TRBV30 with TRBJ2-3, with TRBD2 matching 16 bases. The germline V gene encodes CDR1 GTSNPN and CDR2 SVGIG (reference sequence). V shed 2 bases and J 3 bases; nucleotides not matched to a gene: 5. CDR3 length: 17 residues. Here the CDR3 reads CAWSIGTSGRATDTQYF. The CDR3 DNA sequence: TGTGCCTGGAGTATCGGGACTAGCGGGAGGGCGACAGATACGCAGTATTTT. Supplemented by reference TRBV30 and TRBJ2-3, the full variable domain reads SQTIHQWPATLVQPVGSPLSLECTVEGTSNPNLYWYRQAAGRGLQLLFYSVGIGQISSEVPQNLSASRPQDRQFILSSKKLLLSDSGFYLCAWSIGTSGRATDTQYFGPGTRLTVL.

V gene TRBV6-1 combines with J gene TRBJ2-7; 9 bases agree with TRBD1. This CDR3 has 15 amino acids. Trimming cost V 0 bases and J 3 bases; bases outside gene matches: 3. Germline loops: CDR1 MNHNS, CDR2 SASEGT. The CDR3 region is CASSEAGTGIYEQYF. DNA for the CDR3: TGTGCCAGCAGTGAAGCAGGGACAGGGATCTACGAGCAGTACTTC.

This clone has just a few counts. This chain joins TRBV30 and TRBJ2-7; 9 bases map to TRBD1. Losses at the gene ends were 2 bases for V and 4 bases for J; bases not matched to a gene: 6. CDR1 is GTSNPN, CDR2 SVGIG, per germline (reference sequence). The CDR3 spans 14 residues. DNA for the CDR3: TGTGCCTGGAGTTACGGACAGGGGAGGTACGAGCAGTACTTC. Amino acids: CAWSYGQGRYEQYF.

V gene TRBV30 combines with J gene TRBJ2-5, with 8 positions matching TRBD2. The CDR3 consists of 16 residues. The ends lost 0 bases at V and 5 bases at J; junction bases unmatched: 11. Germline values: CDR1 GTSNPN, CDR2 SVGIG (reference sequence). CDR3 coding DNA: TGTGCCTGGAGTGTACTAGGGGCGGGAGGAGGCGAGACCCAGTACTTC. It codes for CAWSVLGAGGGETQYF.